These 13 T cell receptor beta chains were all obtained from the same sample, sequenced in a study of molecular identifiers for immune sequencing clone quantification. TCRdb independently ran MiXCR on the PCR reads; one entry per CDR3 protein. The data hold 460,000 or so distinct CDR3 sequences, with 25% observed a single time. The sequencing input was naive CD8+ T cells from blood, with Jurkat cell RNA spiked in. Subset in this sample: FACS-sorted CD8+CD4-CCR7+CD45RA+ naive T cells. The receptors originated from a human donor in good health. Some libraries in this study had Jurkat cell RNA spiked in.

The CDR3 bases are TGTGCCAGCAGCCCGTGGGCAGGGGGGCAAGAGACCCAGTACTTC. Encoded protein: CASSPWAGGQETQYF. The gene calls are TRBV27 and TRBJ2-5, with D possibly matching TRBD1 (7 bases). The CDR3 loop spans 15 amino acids. Germline values: CDR1 MNHEY, CDR2 SMNVEV (reference sequence). With 6 bases removed from V and 2 bases from J, the gap between germline ends came to 16 bases.

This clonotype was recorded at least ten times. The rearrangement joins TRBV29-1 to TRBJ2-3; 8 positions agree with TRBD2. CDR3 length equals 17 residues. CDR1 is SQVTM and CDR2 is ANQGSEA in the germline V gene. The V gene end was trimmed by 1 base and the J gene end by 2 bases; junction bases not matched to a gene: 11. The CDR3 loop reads CSVEGSAGGSPTDTQYF. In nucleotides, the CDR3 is TGCAGCGTTGAAGGCTCCGCGGGAGGAAGCCCCACAGATACGCAGTATTTT.

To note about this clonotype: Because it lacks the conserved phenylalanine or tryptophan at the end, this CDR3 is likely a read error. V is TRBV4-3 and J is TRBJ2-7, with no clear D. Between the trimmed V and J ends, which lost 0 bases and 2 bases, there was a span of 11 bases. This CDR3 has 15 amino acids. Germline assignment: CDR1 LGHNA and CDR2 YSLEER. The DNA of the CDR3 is TGCGCCAGCAGCCAAGATAGGAACGGAGCCTACGAGCAGTACTCC. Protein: CASSQDRNGAYEQYS.

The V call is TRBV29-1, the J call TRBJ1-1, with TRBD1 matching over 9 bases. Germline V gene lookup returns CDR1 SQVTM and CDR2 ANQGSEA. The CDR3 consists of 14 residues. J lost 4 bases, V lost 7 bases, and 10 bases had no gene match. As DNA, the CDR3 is TGCAGCGACCGGGACAGGGCATTAGGCACTGAAGCTTTCTTT. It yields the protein CSDRDRALGTEAFF.

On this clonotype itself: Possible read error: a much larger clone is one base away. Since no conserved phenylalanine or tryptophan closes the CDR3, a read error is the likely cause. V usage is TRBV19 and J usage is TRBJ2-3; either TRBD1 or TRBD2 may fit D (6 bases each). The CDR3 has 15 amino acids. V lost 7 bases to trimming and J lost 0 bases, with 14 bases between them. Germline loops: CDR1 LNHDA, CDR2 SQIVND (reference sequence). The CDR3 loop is CASTAWGASTDTQYV. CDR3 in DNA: TGTGCCAGTACTGCCTGGGGGGCCAGCACAGATACGCAGTATGTT.

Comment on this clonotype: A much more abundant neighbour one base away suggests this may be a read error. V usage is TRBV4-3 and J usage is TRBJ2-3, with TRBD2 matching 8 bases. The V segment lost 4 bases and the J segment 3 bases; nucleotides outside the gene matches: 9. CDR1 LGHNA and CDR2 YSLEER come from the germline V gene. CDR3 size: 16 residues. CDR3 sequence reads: CASSRDDGGVTDTQYF. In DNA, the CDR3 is TGCGCCAGCAGCCGAGATGACGGGGGGGTGACAGATACGCAGTATTTT.

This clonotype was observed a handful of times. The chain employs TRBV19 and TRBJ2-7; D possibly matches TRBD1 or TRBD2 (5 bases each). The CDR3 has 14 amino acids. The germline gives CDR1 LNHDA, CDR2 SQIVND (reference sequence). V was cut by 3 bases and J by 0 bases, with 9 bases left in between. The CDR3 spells CASSIEGSSYEQYF. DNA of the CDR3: TGTGCCAGTAGTATCGAGGGGAGCTCCTACGAGCAGTACTTC.

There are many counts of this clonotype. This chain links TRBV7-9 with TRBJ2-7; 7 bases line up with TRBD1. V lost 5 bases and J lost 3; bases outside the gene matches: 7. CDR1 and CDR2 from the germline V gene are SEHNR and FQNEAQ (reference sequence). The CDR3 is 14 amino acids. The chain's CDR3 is CASSMRQGHYEQYF. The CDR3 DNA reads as TGTGCCAGCAGCATGCGACAGGGCCACTACGAGCAGTACTTC.

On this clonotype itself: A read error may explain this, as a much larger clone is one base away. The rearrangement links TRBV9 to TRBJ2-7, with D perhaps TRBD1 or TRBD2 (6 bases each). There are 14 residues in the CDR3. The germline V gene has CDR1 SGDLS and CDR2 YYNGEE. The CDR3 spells CVSAEGGSSYEQYF. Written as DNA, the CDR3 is TGTGTCAGCGCCGAGGGGGGCTCGTCCTACGAGCAGTACTTC.

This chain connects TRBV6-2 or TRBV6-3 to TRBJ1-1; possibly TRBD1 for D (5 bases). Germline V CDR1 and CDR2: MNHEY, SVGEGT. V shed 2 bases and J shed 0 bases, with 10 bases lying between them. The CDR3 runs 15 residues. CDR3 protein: CASSYDGHLNTEAFF. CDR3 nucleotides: TGTGCCAGCAGTTACGACGGACATTTGAACACTGAAGCTTTCTTT.

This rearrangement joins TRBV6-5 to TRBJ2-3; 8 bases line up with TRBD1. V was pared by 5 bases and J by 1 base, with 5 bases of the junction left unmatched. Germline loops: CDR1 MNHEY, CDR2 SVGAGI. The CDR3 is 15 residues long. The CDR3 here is CASSKYRGGTDTQYF. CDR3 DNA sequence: TGTGCCAGCAGTAAATACAGGGGGGGCACAGATACGCAGTATTTT.

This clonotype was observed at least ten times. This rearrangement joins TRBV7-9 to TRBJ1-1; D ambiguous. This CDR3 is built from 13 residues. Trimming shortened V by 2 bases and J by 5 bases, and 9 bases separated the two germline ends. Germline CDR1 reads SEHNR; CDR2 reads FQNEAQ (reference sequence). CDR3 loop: CASSLILVTEAFF. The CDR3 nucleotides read TGTGCCAGCAGCTTAATCTTGGTAACTGAAGCTTTCTTT. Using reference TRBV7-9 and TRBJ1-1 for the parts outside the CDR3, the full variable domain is DTGVSQNPRHKITKRGQNVTFRCDPISEHNRLYWYRQTLGQGPEFLTYFQNEAQLEKSRLLSDRFSAERPKGSFSTLEIQRTEQGDSAMYLCASSLILVTEAFFGQGTRLTVV.

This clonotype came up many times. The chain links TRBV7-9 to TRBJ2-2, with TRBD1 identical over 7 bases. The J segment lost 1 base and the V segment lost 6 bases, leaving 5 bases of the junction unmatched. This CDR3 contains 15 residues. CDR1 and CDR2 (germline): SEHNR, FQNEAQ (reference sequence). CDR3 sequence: CASRSGGLNTGELFF. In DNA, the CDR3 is TGTGCCAGCAGATCAGGGGGTTTGAACACCGGGGAGCTGTTTTTT.